The 23 T cell receptor beta chains below all came from one sample that was sequenced in a study of cytomegalovirus exposure and HLA in healthy donors. 13 Jbeta primers and 60 Vbeta primers were used for the PCR. Measured with immunoSEQ multiplex PCR; TCRdb has only the in-frame clones, and not every one. The repertoire holds roughly 150,000 clones, with 80% to 90% as singletons. The material sequenced was PBMCs. The receptors derive from a young woman in good health and CMV-seronegative.

V gene TRBV5-4 combines with J gene TRBJ2-3; D might be TRBD1 (6 bases). The CDR3 runs to 18 residues. The ends were cut back, 2 bases at V and 3 bases at J, with 22 bases in the middle. Germline CDR1 is SGHNT and CDR2 is YYREEE (reference sequence). The CDR3 reads CASSLVGWGQDDTDTQYF. Here the CDR3 DNA reads TGTGCCAGCAGCTTAGTTGGGTGGGGGCAAGATGATACAGATACGCAGTATTTT.

This chain links TRBV6-5 with TRBJ2-5; a possible D gene is TRBD2 (5 bases). The CDR3 loop spans 14 amino acids. Trimming removed 6 bases from V and 5 bases from J, with 16 bases in between. Germline V lookup: CDR1 MNHEY, CDR2 SVGAGI. DNA for the CDR3: TGTGCCAGCAGCTTGGGTTTGAGGAGGGAGACCCAGTACTTC. Its protein product is CASSLGLRRETQYF.

This chain uses TRBV28 with TRBJ2-7; the match to TRBD1 covers 7 bases. In germline, CDR1 is MDHEN, CDR2 SYDVKM. This CDR3 comprises 16 residues. The trim removed 4 bases at V and 2 bases at J, leaving 11 bases unmatched. This CDR3 is CASSSADRAAPYEQYF. CDR3 sequence (DNA): TGTGCCAGCAGTTCGGCAGACAGGGCAGCACCCTACGAGCAGTACTTC.

CDR3: CSVYRLDTGELFF. The CDR3 bases are TGCAGCGTTTACCGACTAGACACCGGGGAGCTGTTTTTT. The V and J genes are TRBV29-1 and TRBJ2-2, with a weak D call TRBD2 (6 bases). With 5 bases removed from V and 3 bases from J, the gap between germline ends came to 10 bases. Germline CDR1 and CDR2: SQVTM and ANQGSEA. The CDR3 runs 13 residues.

The rearrangement uses TRBV7-3 and TRBJ2-1, with 8 bases lining up with TRBD2. The CDR3 consists of 15 residues. CDR1 SGHTA and CDR2 FQGTGA come from the germline V gene. Trimming removed 6 bases from V and 4 bases from J; junction bases left unmatched: 8. CDR3 nucleotide sequence: TGTGCCAGCAGTGCCAGCGGGAGCAAATACAATGAGCAGTTCTTC. Translation: CASSASGSKYNEQFF.

The V and J genes are TRBV4-1 and TRBJ2-3, with a possible D match to TRBD2 (6 bases). Germline V lookup: CDR1 MGHRA, CDR2 YSYEKL. The CDR3 has 14 amino acids. The V end was cut by 6 bases, the J end by 3 bases, with 13 bases between. CDR3 amino acids: CASRRLGQTDTQYF. In DNA, the CDR3 is TGCGCCAGCAGACGACTAGGGCAGACAGATACGCAGTATTTT.

The chain couples TRBV4-2 to TRBJ2-3; TRBD1 agrees at 7 bases. Trimming took 4 bases from V and 1 from J; bases not matched to a gene: 8. The CDR3 is 16 amino acids. Germline loops: CDR1 LGHNA, CDR2 YNFKEQ. For the CDR3, the DNA is TGTGCCAGCAGCCCTTGGGACAGTTGGGGCACAGATACGCAGTATTTT. Translation gives CASSPWDSWGTDTQYF.

V and J are TRBV20-1 and TRBJ2-3; D is possibly TRBD2 (6 bases). Germline CDR1 DFQATT, CDR2 SNEGSKA (reference sequence). The CDR3 is made up of 11 amino acids. Trimming removed 5 bases at V and 4 bases at J, with 7 bases between. CDR3 loop: CSAWRADTQYF. CDR3 coding DNA: TGCAGTGCTTGGAGGGCAGATACGCAGTATTTT.

V gene TRBV28 combines with J gene TRBJ2-1, with 12 bases fitting TRBD2. CDR3 length equals 16 residues. Looked up from germline, CDR1 is MDHEN and CDR2 is SYDVKM. J gave up 2 bases and V 5 bases, and 4 bases lay outside the gene matches. The CDR3 region has the DNA TGTGCCAGCAGTACGGCTAGCGGGAGGGCCTACAATGAGCAGTTCTTC. Translation: CASSTASGRAYNEQFF.

This CDR3 is CASSPGEYEQYF. The CDR3 DNA reads TGTGCCAGCAGCCCAGGGGAGTACGAGCAGTACTTC. V and J are TRBV7-6 and TRBJ2-7, with D possibly being TRBD1 (6 bases). CDR1 and CDR2 (germline): SGHVS, FNYEAQ. The CDR3 runs to 12 residues. V dropped 5 bases and J dropped 4 bases, with 9 bases sitting between them.

The chain is built from TRBV4-1 and TRBJ2-7; 8 bases are a match to TRBD2. Germline V CDR1 and CDR2: MGHRA, YSYEKL. The CDR3 spans 18 residues. The junction had 15 bases not matched to a gene; V was cut back by 0 bases and J by 5 bases. The CDR3 protein is CASSQESSGRIEVHEQYF. DNA for the CDR3: TGCGCCAGCAGCCAAGAATCCAGCGGGAGAATAGAAGTCCACGAGCAGTACTTC.

This chain uses TRBV29-1 with TRBJ1-1; D is unresolved. Germline V CDR1 and CDR2: SQVTM, ANQGSEA. V was pared by 2 bases and J by 4 bases, with 14 bases between. The CDR3 consists of 14 residues. For the CDR3, the DNA is TGCAGCGTTGAATGGGGTGGCGAGGGCACTGAAGCTTTCTTT. Its translation is CSVEWGGEGTEAFF.

This chain joins TRBV19 and TRBJ2-2; 8 bases agree with TRBD1. Germline V gene data show CDR1 as LNHDA and CDR2 as SQIVND (reference sequence). The CDR3 consists of 17 residues. The junction had 13 bases not matched to a gene; V was cut back by 9 bases and J by 1 base. The CDR3, as DNA: TGTGCCAGGCCGGGGTGGGGGACAGGAAAGAACACCGGGGAGCTGTTTTTT. Amino acid sequence: CARPGWGTGKNTGELFF.

CDR3 bases: TGCGCCAGCAGCTCGCCCGGGACAGGCGACGAAAAACTGTTTTTT. Protein: CASSSPGTGDEKLFF. The chain combines TRBV5-1 with TRBJ1-4, with 8 bases aligning to TRBD1. With V trimmed by 3 bases and J by 8 bases, 9 bases remained unmatched. The CDR3 covers 15 residues. Germline CDR1 reads SGHRS; CDR2 reads YFSETQ. Variable domain in full (rest from reference TRBV5-1 and TRBJ1-4): KAGVTQTPRYLIKTRGQQVTLSCSPISGHRSVSWYQQTPGQGLQFLFEYFSETQRNKGNFPGRFSGRQFSNSRSEMNVSTLELGDSALYLCASSSPGTGDEKLFFGSGTQLSVL.

The CDR3 reads CASSSTETSGNTIYF. The DNA for the CDR3 is TGTGCCAGCAGCTCAACAGAGACCTCTGGAAACACCATATATTTT. The rearrangement links TRBV28 to TRBJ1-3; D is undetermined. Trimming left V 6 bases short and J 0 bases short, with 12 bases between. Germline V gene sequence: CDR1 MDHEN, CDR2 SYDVKM. The CDR3 extends over 15 amino acids.

This chain links TRBV6-5 with TRBJ1-4; D gene uncertain. The CDR3 loop spans 14 amino acids. V lost 6 bases and J 7 bases, leaving 15 bases between the germline ends. Germline V gives CDR1 MNHEY, CDR2 SVGAGI. This chain's CDR3 is CASSLSHGSEKLFF. The CDR3 DNA reads as TGTGCCAGCAGCCTCAGTCACGGGAGTGAAAAACTGTTTTTT.

A single count supports this clone. CDR3 sequence: CASSRTGLPISGNTIYF. DNA of the CDR3: TGTGCCAGCAGTCGTACAGGGCTCCCGATCTCTGGAAACACCATATATTTT. V and J are TRBV27 and TRBJ1-3; a weak D match, TRBD1 (6 bases). Trimming left V 5 bases short and J 0 bases short, with 17 bases between. This CDR3 comprises 17 residues. Germline values: CDR1 MNHEY, CDR2 SMNVEV (reference sequence).

About this clone: Being one base from a much bigger clone, this may be a read error. Different DNA sequences within this sample yield the same CDR3. This chain connects TRBV6-5 to TRBJ2-7, with a tentative D call TRBD2 (6 bases). The CDR3 has 15 amino acids. Germline CDR1 and CDR2: MNHEY and SVGAGI. Trimming removed 0 bases at V and 0 bases at J, with 9 bases between. CDR3 in amino acids: CASSYSTGGSYEQYF. The CDR3 bases are TGTGCCAGCAGTTACTCGACCGGGGGCTCCTACGAGCAGTACTTC.

In DNA form, the CDR3 reads TGTGCCAGCAGGACTACCTACGAGCAGTACTTC. Its protein is CASRTTYEQYF. The rearrangement uses TRBV27 and TRBJ2-7, with D perhaps TRBD2 (5 bases). Trimming removed 6 bases at V and 2 bases at J, with 5 bases between. The CDR3 length is 11 residues. Germline-derived CDR1 and CDR2 are MNHEY and SMNVEV (reference sequence).

A note on this clone: An end of the junction differs from the germline gene, which may be a read error. This rearrangement joins TRBV7-7 to TRBJ2-5; tentatively, D is TRBD1 (5 bases). The CDR3 spans 15 residues. Looked up from germline, CDR1 is SSHAT and CDR2 is FNYEAQ (reference sequence). CDR3 loop: CASSLSPGSGETQYF. In DNA form, the CDR3 reads TGTGCTAGCAGCTTATCTCCAGGGTCAGGGGAGACCCAGTACTTC.

In its sample, this clone was seen once. This chain links TRBV27 with TRBJ2-2; 8 nucleotides agree with TRBD2. Germline V gives CDR1 MNHEY, CDR2 SMNVEV (reference sequence). The CDR3 consists of 15 residues. J gave up 6 bases and V 5 bases, and 8 bases lay outside the gene matches. Here the CDR3 reads CASSTGTSRPGELFF. The CDR3 bases are TGTGCCAGCAGTACCGGGACTAGTCGTCCCGGGGAGCTGTTTTTT.

This clone turned up a few times. This chain connects TRBV7-8 to TRBJ2-7; D is possibly TRBD2 (6 bases). V was pared by 1 base and J by 4 bases, with 14 bases between. The germline CDR1 and CDR2 sequences are SGHVS and FQNEAQ. This CDR3 is built from 15 residues. The CDR3 protein is CASSLGISGPYEQYF. The DNA of the CDR3 is TGTGCCAGCAGCTTAGGAATTAGCGGACCATACGAGCAGTACTTC.

The CDR3 loop reads CASSQEGTGGNEQYF. CDR3 in DNA: TGCGCCAGCAGCCAAGAAGGGACAGGGGGCAACGAGCAGTACTTC. This sequence joins TRBV4-3 and TRBJ2-7; 12 bases line up with TRBD1. Per germline, CDR1 LGHNA and CDR2 YSLEER. This CDR3 spans 15 amino acids. Trimming cost V 0 bases and J 5 bases; bases outside gene matches: 2.